This T cell receptor beta chain was recorded in a study of shared clonotypes between healthy human individuals. The data were produced by immunoSEQ multiplex PCR, yet TCRdb's version contains in-frame clones alone and is incomplete. This table holds approximately 2,200,000 clones, just over 90% found once. Findings of the study overall: A reduction in generation probabilities was seen for non-shared clonotypes relative to those shared by all four donors. Naive subsets generally exceeded memory subsets in estimated richness.

Details on this clone: The antigen is unknown.

Positively selected for CCR7, the CD45RO-negative cells used as naive CD8 cells excluded terminally differentiated effector memory CD45RA+ cells. Germline CDR1 is MDHEN and CDR2 is SYDVKM. Trimming stripped 6 bases from V and 3 bases from J, with 12 bases between. The CDR3 runs 13 residues. This clonotype was sampled from a man between 18 and 35 years old in good health. Some clones in this sample may be carry-over from other donors' samples. Sequenced input: naive CD8+ T cells from PBMCs. V gene TRBV28 combines with J gene TRBJ2-7, with D maybe TRBD2 (6 bases). The CDR3 DNA reads TGTGCCAGCAGCCAGAGACTAGACTACGAGCAGTACTTC. Translating gives CASSQRLDYEQYF. The full variable domain, in which reference TRBV28 and TRBJ2-7 provide the parts outside the CDR3, is DVKVTQSSRYLVKRTGEKVFLECVQDMDHENMFWYRQDPGLGLRLIYFSYDVKMKEKGDIPEGYSVSREKKERFSLILESASTNQTSMYLCASSQRLDYEQYFGPGTRLTVT.